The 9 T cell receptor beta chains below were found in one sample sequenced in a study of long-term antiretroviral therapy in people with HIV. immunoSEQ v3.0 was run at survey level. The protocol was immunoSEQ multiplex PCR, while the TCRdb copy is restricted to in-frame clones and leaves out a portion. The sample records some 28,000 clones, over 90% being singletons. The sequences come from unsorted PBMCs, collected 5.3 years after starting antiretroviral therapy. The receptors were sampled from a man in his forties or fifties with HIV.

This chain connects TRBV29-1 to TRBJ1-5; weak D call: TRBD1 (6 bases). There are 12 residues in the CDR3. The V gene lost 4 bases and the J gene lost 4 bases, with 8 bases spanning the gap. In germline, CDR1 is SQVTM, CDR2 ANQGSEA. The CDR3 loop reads CSVGGANQPQHF. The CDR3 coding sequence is TGCAGCGTTGGGGGGGCTAATCAGCCCCAGCATTTT.

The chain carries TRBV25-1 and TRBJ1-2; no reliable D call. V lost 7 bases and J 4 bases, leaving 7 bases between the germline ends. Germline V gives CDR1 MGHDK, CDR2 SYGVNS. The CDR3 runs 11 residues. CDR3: CASTSGYGYTF. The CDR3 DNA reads TGTGCCAGCACCTCCGGCTATGGCTACACCTTC.

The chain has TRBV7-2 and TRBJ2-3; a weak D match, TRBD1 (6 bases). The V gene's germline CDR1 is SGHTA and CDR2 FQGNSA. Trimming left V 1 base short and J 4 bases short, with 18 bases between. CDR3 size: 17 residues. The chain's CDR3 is CASSLVMGRGNADTQYF. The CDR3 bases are TGTGCCAGCAGCTTAGTAATGGGCAGGGGAAACGCAGATACGCAGTATTTT.

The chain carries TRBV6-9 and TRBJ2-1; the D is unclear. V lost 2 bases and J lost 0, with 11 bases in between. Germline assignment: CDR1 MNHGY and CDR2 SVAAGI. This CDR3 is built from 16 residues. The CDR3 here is CASSYEYRGSYNEQFF. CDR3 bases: TGTGCCAGCAGTTATGAGTATCGCGGCTCCTACAATGAGCAGTTCTTC.

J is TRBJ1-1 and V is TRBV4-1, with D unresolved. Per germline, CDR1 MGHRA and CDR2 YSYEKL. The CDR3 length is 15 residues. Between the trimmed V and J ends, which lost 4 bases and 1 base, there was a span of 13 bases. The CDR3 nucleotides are TGCGCCAGCAGCCCTCTAGGGCGGGAGAACACTGAAGCTTTCTTT. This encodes CASSPLGRENTEAFF.

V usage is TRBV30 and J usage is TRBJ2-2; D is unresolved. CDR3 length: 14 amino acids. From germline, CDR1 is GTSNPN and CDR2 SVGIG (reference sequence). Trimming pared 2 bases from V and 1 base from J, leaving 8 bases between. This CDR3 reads CAWSPHWNTGELFF. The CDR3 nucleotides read TGTGCCTGGAGTCCTCACTGGAACACCGGGGAGCTGTTTTTT.

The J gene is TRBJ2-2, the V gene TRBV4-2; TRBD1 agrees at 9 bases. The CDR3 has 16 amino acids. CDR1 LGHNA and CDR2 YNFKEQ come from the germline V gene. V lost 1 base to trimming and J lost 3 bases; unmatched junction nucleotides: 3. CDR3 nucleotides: TGTGCCAGCAGCCAAGTCGGGACAGGGTACACCGGGGAGCTGTTTTTT. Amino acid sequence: CASSQVGTGYTGELFF.

The CDR3 DNA is TGTGCCAGTAGTCCTACTAGCGGGGGCACGTACCTCTACGAGCAGTACTTC. Its translation is CASSPTSGGTYLYEQYF. The gene calls are TRBV19 and TRBJ2-7; 11 nucleotides agree with TRBD2. The V segment lost 5 bases and the J segment 3 bases; nucleotides outside the gene matches: 12. The CDR3 runs to 17 residues. CDR1 and CDR2 (germline): LNHDA, SQIVND (reference sequence).

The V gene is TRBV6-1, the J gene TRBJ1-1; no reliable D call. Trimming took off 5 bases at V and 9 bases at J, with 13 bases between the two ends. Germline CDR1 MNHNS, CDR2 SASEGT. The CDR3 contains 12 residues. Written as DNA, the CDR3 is TGTGCCAGCAGTCAAACCCGACCCCAAGCTTTCTTT. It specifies CASSQTRPQAFF.